Shown below are 28 T cell receptor beta chains from a single sample sequenced in a study of breast tumors, draining lymph nodes, adjacent tissues. Samples came from axillary lymph nodes draining the breast cancer. A single record per CDR3 protein comes from TCRdb applying MiXCR to the multiplex PCR reads. The sample consists of approximately 130,000 distinct CDR3 sequences, 20% to 25% of them appearing once. Source material: axillary lymph node tissue. These receptors all come from a female donor with breast cancer. Some clones in this sample may be carry-over from other donors' samples.

The gene calls are TRBV28 and TRBJ2-2; 7 bases line up with TRBD2. Unmatched junction bases numbered 9, after V lost 11 bases and J lost 6 bases. Per the germline V gene, CDR1 is MDHEN and CDR2 is SYDVKM. The CDR3 length is 13 residues. The CDR3 DNA follows: TGTGCCTCTTTTAATGGGGGGGCCGGGGAGCTGTTTTTT. Translation: CASFNGGAGELFF.

This clonotype was counted many times. This sequence joins TRBV7-6 and TRBJ2-1; TRBD2 matches at 10 bases. The trim removed 4 bases at V and 5 bases at J, leaving 8 bases unmatched. This CDR3 spans 16 amino acids. The germline V gene encodes CDR1 SGHVS and CDR2 FNYEAQ. CDR3 in DNA: TGTGCCAGCAGCTCCACCGGGACTAGCGCCGACAATGAGCAGTTCTTC. Amino acid sequence: CASSSTGTSADNEQFF.

This clonotype was detected ten times or more. The rearrangement uses TRBV10-3 and TRBJ2-7, with D perhaps TRBD2 (6 bases). Looked up from germline, CDR1 is ENHRY and CDR2 is SYGVKD. This CDR3 spans 13 amino acids. V lost 10 bases and J 0 bases, leaving 13 bases between the germline ends. This CDR3 reads CATASDNSYEQYF. The CDR3 bases are TGTGCCACCGCTAGCGACAACTCCTACGAGCAGTACTTC.

In the case of this clonotype: A much larger clonotype is one base distant, so this may be a read error. The CDR3 sequence: CASSVSGLTTQPQHF. Written as DNA, the CDR3 is TGTGCCAGCAGCGTCTCGGGACTGACAACTCAGCCCCAGCATTTT. The chain has TRBV4-2 and TRBJ1-5; the D gene is possibly TRBD1 (5 bases). Germline CDR1 reads LGHNA; CDR2 reads YNFKEQ. CDR3 length: 15 residues. The V gene lost 5 bases and the J gene lost 6 bases, with 17 bases spanning the gap.

This clonotype was counted ten times or more. V and J are TRBV7-2 and TRBJ2-1; D could derive from TRBD1 or TRBD2 (5 bases each). Trimming cost V 5 bases and J 5 bases, with 16 bases left between them. Looked up from germline, CDR1 is SGHTA and CDR2 is FQGNSA. CDR3 length equals 15 residues. DNA for the CDR3: TGTGCCAGCAGCCTCTCCTGGACGGGACACAATGAGCAGTTCTTC. Encoded protein: CASSLSWTGHNEQFF.

This clonotype has only a few counts. A much larger clone lies a single base off, so this may be a read error. Without the conserved terminal phenylalanine or tryptophan, this CDR3 likely stems from a read error. The genes are TRBV30 and TRBJ2-5; the match to TRBD2 covers 12 bases. The V gene's germline CDR1 is GTSNPN and CDR2 SVGIG (reference sequence). This CDR3 region has 15 residues. V lost 2 bases, J lost 5 bases, and 6 bases stayed unmatched. CDR3 in amino acids: CAWSLTSGRRETQYL. CDR3 DNA: TGTGCCTGGAGTCTAACTAGCGGGAGGCGGGAGACCCAGTACCTC.

This clonotype was seen more than once but under ten times. This sequence may be a read error, since a much larger clone differs from it by one base. This sequence joins TRBV4-1 and TRBJ2-1, with 7 positions matching TRBD2. Germline V gene data show CDR1 as MGHRA and CDR2 as YSYEKL. CDR3 length: 15 amino acids. The CDR3 loop reads CASSPRLALYNGQFF. Written as DNA, the CDR3 is TGCGCCAGCAGCCCGAGACTAGCTCTGTACAATGGGCAGTTCTTC.

There are many counts of this clonotype. V gene TRBV20-1 combines with J gene TRBJ1-4, with TRBD1 identical over 7 bases. Germline V lookup: CDR1 DFQATT, CDR2 SNEGSKA (reference sequence). V shed 0 bases and J 9 bases; nucleotides not matched to a gene: 10. The CDR3 extends over 15 amino acids. In DNA form, the CDR3 reads TGCAGTGCTAGAGATAATGGAGGGGGCAAAAAAAAACTGTTTTTT. Translation: CSARDNGGGKKKLFF.

This clonotype showed up just a few times. The chain recombines TRBV28 with TRBJ1-2, with 11 bases that match TRBD1. With V trimmed by 5 bases and J by 4 bases, 6 bases remained unmatched. Germline V gives CDR1 MDHEN, CDR2 SYDVKM. The CDR3 totals 15 residues. CDR3 sequence reads: CASSRTGGAVYGYTF. CDR3 sequence (DNA): TGTGCCAGCAGTAGGACAGGGGGCGCTGTCTATGGCTACACCTTC.

This clonotype appeared many times. V gene TRBV19 combines with J gene TRBJ2-7; 10 bases agree with TRBD1. Unmatched junction bases numbered 4, after V lost 3 bases and J lost 5 bases. CDR1 and CDR2 (germline): LNHDA, SQIVND (reference sequence). The CDR3 spans 14 residues. Here the CDR3 DNA reads TGTGCCAGTAGTATGGGGACAGGGGCCGACGAGCAGTACTTC. It is translated as CASSMGTGADEQYF.

This clonotype was recorded once. With a much larger clone just one base away, this may be a read error. Since the CDR3 does not end with the conserved phenylalanine or tryptophan, this likely comes from a read error. The chain couples TRBV19 to TRBJ1-5; a possible D gene is TRBD1 (5 bases). V lost 0 bases and J lost 5, with 17 bases in between. The CDR3 is 17 residues long. CDR1 is LNHDA and CDR2 is SQIVND in the germline V gene (reference sequence). DNA of the CDR3: TGTGCCAGTAGTATAGATTCTACAGCAGGGATGCATCAGCCCCAGCATTCT. Encoded protein: CASSIDSTAGMHQPQHS.

V usage is TRBV5-5 and J usage is TRBJ2-1; the match to TRBD2 covers 9 bases. Germline loops: CDR1 SGHKS, CDR2 YYEKEE (reference sequence). The V gene end was trimmed by 3 bases and the J gene end by 6 bases; junction bases not matched to a gene: 7. The CDR3 runs 15 residues. The CDR3 sequence is CASSSTSGLFNEQFF. As DNA, the CDR3 is TGTGCCAGCAGCTCTACTAGCGGGTTATTCAATGAGCAGTTCTTC.

This clonotype was seen many times. The V and J genes are TRBV2 and TRBJ2-2; D assignment may be TRBD1 or TRBD2 (7 bases each). Germline V gene data show CDR1 as SNHLY and CDR2 as FYNNEI. The CDR3 is made up of 14 amino acids. V shed 7 bases and J shed 5 bases, with 14 bases lying between them. The CDR3 bases are TGTGCCAGCACTCGCCAGGGGGGGACCGGGGAGCTGTTTTTT. It encodes CASTRQGGTGELFF.

This clonotype was observed at least ten times. This chain links TRBV29-1 with TRBJ2-2, with TRBD1 identical over 7 bases. Trimming at V came to 1 base and at J to 9 bases, leaving 8 bases not matched to a gene. There are 14 residues in the CDR3. The germline gives CDR1 SQVTM, CDR2 ANQGSEA. The CDR3 DNA reads TGCAGCGTTGAAGGTCGACAGGGTAGCAGGGAGCTGTTTTTT. It yields the protein CSVEGRQGSRELFF.

This clonotype has only a few counts. This sequence joins TRBV6-5 and TRBJ1-4; the D gene is possibly TRBD1 (5 bases). Germline values: CDR1 MNHEY, CDR2 SVGAGI. CDR3 length equals 16 residues. V lost 5 bases to trimming and J lost 4 bases, with 17 bases between them. The CDR3 reads CASSISIGAVNEKLFF. The CDR3 DNA reads as TGTGCCAGCAGTATCTCGATTGGGGCGGTTAATGAAAAACTGTTTTTT.

Comment on this clonotype: A read error is possible here, since a much larger clone lies one base away. This chain uses TRBV10-3 with TRBJ2-5, with 7 bases identical to TRBD1. Germline V lookup: CDR1 ENHRY, CDR2 SYGVKD. The CDR3 is 14 residues long. CDR3 in DNA: TGTACCATCAGTGAGGGGGCGTCCCAAGAGACCCAGTACTTC. It specifies CTISEGASQETQYF.

The sample holds many counts of this clonotype. The genes are TRBV6-4 and TRBJ2-1; 10 bases map to TRBD2. Germline lookup yields CDR1 MRHNA and CDR2 SNTAGT. With 5 bases clipped from V and 7 bases from J, the junction kept 11 bases outside the gene matches. The CDR3 is 16 amino acids. Here the CDR3 DNA reads TGTGCCAGCAGTTTAACATCGGGACTAGCGACAAATGAGCAGTTCTTC. Protein product: CASSLTSGLATNEQFF.

This clonotype was seen ten or more times. The chain uses TRBV29-1 and TRBJ2-7; maybe TRBD1 (6 bases). V was clipped by 3 bases and J by 2 bases, with 26 bases between them. Germline V lookup: CDR1 SQVTM, CDR2 ANQGSEA. The CDR3 is 18 residues long. This CDR3 reads CSVEYRCIRGNGTYEQYF. As DNA, the CDR3 is TGCAGCGTTGAGTATCGCTGTATAAGGGGGAACGGAACCTACGAGCAGTACTTC.

This clonotype appeared many times. This chain connects TRBV2 to TRBJ2-7, with D perhaps TRBD1 or TRBD2 (5 bases each). The germline CDR1 and CDR2 sequences are SNHLY and FYNNEI. V was pared by 8 bases and J by 9 bases, with 23 bases between. This CDR3 spans 14 amino acids. The CDR3 nucleotides read TGTGCCAGCTCCCGGTGGGGGACGGGCCGCGGGCAGTACTTC. This translates into CASSRWGTGRGQYF. The entire variable domain, with the rest obtained from reference TRBV2 and TRBJ2-7, is as follows: EPEVTQTPSHQVTQMGQEVILRCVPISNHLYFYWYRQILGQKVEFLVSFYNNEISEKSEIFDDQFSVERPDGSNFTLKIRSTKLEDSAMYFCASSRWGTGRGQYFGPGTRLTVT.

This clonotype appeared many times. This chain uses TRBV19 with TRBJ2-6, with 8 bases that match TRBD2. This CDR3 comprises 14 residues. V lost 8 bases and J lost 4; bases outside the gene matches: 4. Germline CDR1 LNHDA, CDR2 SQIVND (reference sequence). CDR3 sequence reads: CASAPGGGANVLTF. The CDR3 DNA sequence: TGTGCCAGTGCCCCGGGAGGGGGGGCCAACGTCCTGACTTTC.

On this clonotype: This may come from a read error, since a much larger clone is one base off. J is TRBJ2-3 and V is TRBV9; D unclear. Germline V gene sequence: CDR1 SGDLS, CDR2 YYNGEE. Trimming shortened V by 3 bases and J by 4 bases, and 9 bases separated the two germline ends. The CDR3 covers 13 residues. In nucleotides, the CDR3 is TGTGCCAGCAGCGCATTGGGTTCAGATACGCAGTATTTT. It yields the protein CASSALGSDTQYF.

This clonotype was seen many times. The rearrangement joins TRBV5-1 to TRBJ2-7, with D perhaps matching TRBD2 (5 bases). The V gene's germline CDR1 is SGHRS and CDR2 YFSETQ. This CDR3 has 14 amino acids. Trimming took off 1 base at V and 4 bases at J, with 12 bases between the two ends. CDR3 region: CASSLRGYGYEQYF. CDR3 sequence (DNA): TGCGCCAGCAGCTTGCGGGGATACGGGTACGAGCAGTACTTC.

This clonotype was counted at least ten times. The chain carries TRBV4-2 and TRBJ2-3; a weak D match, TRBD2 (5 bases). The CDR3 is made up of 16 amino acids. CDR1 and CDR2 (germline): LGHNA, YNFKEQ. V dropped 4 bases and J dropped 3 bases, with 17 bases sitting between them. CDR3 sequence (DNA): TGTGCCAGCAGCCCCTCCCGGACTTCTTTAACAGATACGCAGTATTTT. Translating gives CASSPSRTSLTDTQYF.

This clonotype was counted many times. This chain joins TRBV3-1 and TRBJ2-3; TRBD2 aligns across 11 bases. The CDR3 is 14 residues long. Germline values: CDR1 LGHDT, CDR2 YNNKEL (reference sequence). Trimming cost V 4 bases and J 9 bases; bases outside gene matches: 6. As DNA, the CDR3 is TGTGCCAGCAGCCCTTTAGCGGGAGGGGCAACGCAGTATTTT. Amino acid sequence: CASSPLAGGATQYF.

This clonotype was seen a few times. This sequence joins TRBV10-1 and TRBJ2-2; unclear D gene. Germline loops: CDR1 WNHNN, CDR2 SYGVQD (reference sequence). The CDR3 has 12 amino acids. The V gene lost 1 base and the J gene lost 5 bases, with 2 bases spanning the gap. DNA of the CDR3: TGCGCCAGCAGTGAGTGGACCGGGGAGCTGTTTTTT. This sequence encodes CASSEWTGELFF.

Details on this clonotype: A much larger clone differs by one base, so this may be a read error. The chain combines TRBV11-2 with TRBJ2-7; 11 bases map to TRBD1. This CDR3 is 16 amino acids long. Trimming took 5 bases from V and 0 from J; bases not matched to a gene: 6. Per germline, CDR1 SGHAT and CDR2 FQNNGV. CDR3 amino acids: CASSQGTGGGSYEQYF. The CDR3 DNA follows: TGTGCCAGCAGCCAGGGGACAGGGGGGGGCTCCTACGAGCAGTACTTC.

This sequence joins TRBV19 and TRBJ1-4; TRBD1 matches 7 bases. V lost 0 bases and J lost 9; bases outside the gene matches: 10. CDR1 is LNHDA and CDR2 is SQIVND in the germline V gene (reference sequence). The CDR3 covers 16 residues. In DNA form, the CDR3 reads TGTGCCAGTAGTATAGATCAGGACAGGTCAAACAAAAAACTGTTTTTT. This sequence encodes CASSIDQDRSNKKLFF. Supplemented by reference TRBV19 and TRBJ1-4, the full variable domain reads DGGITQSPKYLFRKEGQNVTLSCEQNLNHDAMYWYRQDPGQGLRLIYYSQIVNDFQKGDIAEGYSVSREKKESFPLTVTSAQKNPTAFYLCASSIDQDRSNKKLFFGSGTQLSVL.

This clonotype has a count of ten or more. The chain employs TRBV6-5 and TRBJ2-1; the match to TRBD2 covers 9 bases. V lost 8 bases, J lost 8 bases, and 10 bases stayed unmatched. There are 14 residues in the CDR3. The germline CDR1 and CDR2 sequences are MNHEY and SVGAGI. The CDR3 reads CASGSSGSADEQFF. DNA for the CDR3: TGTGCCAGCGGGAGTAGCGGGAGTGCCGATGAGCAGTTCTTC.